The 16 T cell receptor beta chains reported below all come from one sample, sequenced in a study of cytomegalovirus exposure and HLA in healthy donors. PCR involved 60 Vbeta and 13 Jbeta primers. TCRdb keeps only in-frame clones here, not all; method: immunoSEQ multiplex PCR. The repertoire includes 170,000 or so clones, about four fifths of them detected once, and around 4.9% sits in the top ten. Sequenced material: PBMCs. All receptors come from a man younger than 35 in good health and CMV-seronegative.

The chain combines TRBV11-2 with TRBJ1-2, with TRBD1 as a possible D gene (6 bases). Germline V lookup: CDR1 SGHAT, CDR2 FQNNGV. Trimming pared 1 base from V and 5 bases from J, leaving 11 bases between. The CDR3 runs 14 residues. The CDR3 region has the DNA TGTGCCAGCAGCTTAGGCCCAGGGGAGTATGGCTACACCTTC. Translating gives CASSLGPGEYGYTF.

This clone was seen a single time. This chain uses TRBV4-1 with TRBJ2-3, with D possibly matching TRBD1 (6 bases). From germline, CDR1 is MGHRA and CDR2 YSYEKL. V lost 3 bases and J lost 6, with 16 bases in between. This CDR3 comprises 15 residues. The chain's CDR3 is CASSHPGATMDTQYF. The CDR3 region has the DNA TGCGCCAGCAGCCACCCAGGGGCCACTATGGATACGCAGTATTTT.

CDR3 in amino acids: CASSRTGPSGNTIYF. CDR3 DNA sequence: TGCGCCAGCAGCCGGACAGGGCCCTCTGGAAACACCATATATTTT. The genes are TRBV10-2 and TRBJ1-3, with 8 positions matching TRBD1. Per germline, CDR1 WSHSY and CDR2 SAAADI. CDR3 length: 15 amino acids. V trimming: 6 bases; J trimming: 0 bases; junction bases outside the gene matches: 4.

The CDR3 bases are TGTGCCAGCAGTGACCCAGGGGGAATTAGCTCACCCCTCCACTTT. It encodes CASSDPGGISSPLHF. The chain joins TRBV6-1 to TRBJ1-6; the match to TRBD1 covers 7 bases. CDR1 is MNHNS and CDR2 is SASEGT in the germline V gene. The CDR3 sequence is 15 residues long. V shed 3 bases, J shed 10 bases, and the junction held 9 bases outside the gene matches.

The CDR3 region is CASSQEMEREWDIQYF. CDR3 DNA sequence: TGCGCCAGCAGCCAAGAGATGGAGCGGGAGTGGGACATTCAGTACTTC. The chain couples TRBV4-1 to TRBJ2-4, with 8 bases fitting TRBD2. With V trimmed by 0 bases and J by 8 bases, 9 bases remained unmatched. The CDR3 runs 16 residues. Germline CDR1 is MGHRA and CDR2 is YSYEKL.

This clone is deemed large. The rearrangement joins TRBV18 to TRBJ1-1; D is undetermined. Per germline, CDR1 KGHSH and CDR2 LQKENI. With 1 base removed from V and 8 bases from J, the gap between germline ends came to 11 bases. CDR3 length equals 13 residues. The CDR3 DNA reads as TGTGCCAGCTCACCACTGCCGAGGGAAGAAGCTTTCTTT. Translating gives CASSPLPREEAFF.

The chain uses TRBV9 and TRBJ2-2; D remains ambiguous. Germline lookup yields CDR1 SGDLS and CDR2 YYNGEE. V lost 4 bases to trimming and J lost 2 bases, with 15 bases between them. This CDR3 spans 16 amino acids. Here the CDR3 reads CASSLRQTYNTGELFF. The CDR3 bases are TGTGCCAGCAGCCTCAGGCAAACCTATAACACCGGGGAGCTGTTTTTT.

The gene calls are TRBV11-2 and TRBJ2-2, with TRBD1 matching over 12 bases. Unmatched junction bases numbered 16, after V lost 5 bases and J lost 6 bases. This CDR3 spans 19 amino acids. Germline V gene sequence: CDR1 SGHAT, CDR2 FQNNGV. CDR3 region: CASSKYTGTGGARSGELFF. The CDR3 DNA reads TGTGCCAGCAGCAAATACACCGGGACAGGGGGCGCGAGGTCCGGGGAGCTGTTTTTT. The full variable domain, in which reference TRBV11-2 and TRBJ2-2 provide the parts outside the CDR3, is EAGVAQSPRYKIIEKRQSVAFWCNPISGHATLYWYQQILGQGPKLLIQFQNNGVVDDSQLPKDRFSAERLKGVDSTLKIQPAKLEDSAVYLCASSKYTGTGGARSGELFFGEGSRLTVL.

V and J are TRBV4-1 and TRBJ2-1; 8 bases align to TRBD2. Unmatched junction bases numbered 11, after V lost 2 bases and J lost 8 bases. Germline-derived CDR1 and CDR2 are MGHRA and YSYEKL. The CDR3 is 16 amino acids. CDR3 in DNA: TGCGCCAGCAGCCAACCTCGGAGCGGGAGATTCTATGAGCAGTTCTTC. Its protein is CASSQPRSGRFYEQFF.

This clone was picked up a small number of times. The J gene is TRBJ2-7, the V gene TRBV15; TRBD1 might be the D (6 bases). The CDR3 has 17 residues. V gave up 2 bases and J gave up 4 bases, with 21 bases separating them. Germline values: CDR1 LNHNV, CDR2 YYDKDF (reference sequence). Here the CDR3 reads CATSRSLNRDLPYEQYF. The CDR3 nucleotides are TGTGCCACCAGCAGATCCCTAAACAGGGACCTACCTTACGAGCAGTACTTC.

A few counts support this clone. The chain recombines TRBV4-2 with TRBJ1-1; the match to TRBD1 covers 7 bases. Germline V gives CDR1 LGHNA, CDR2 YNFKEQ. J was trimmed by 2 bases and V by 1 base; bases with no gene match: 7. The CDR3 totals 16 residues. CDR3 in amino acids: CASSQADRASNTEAFF. CDR3 in DNA: TGTGCCAGCAGCCAAGCTGACAGGGCTTCAAACACTGAAGCTTTCTTT.

The chain links TRBV5-1 to TRBJ2-1; D is perhaps TRBD2 (5 bases). CDR1 and CDR2 (germline): SGHRS, YFSETQ. Trimming left V 4 bases short and J 5 bases short, with 13 bases between. CDR3 size: 14 residues. The CDR3: CASSPTRGNNEQFF. The CDR3 nucleotides are TGCGCCAGCAGCCCAACCCGGGGTAACAATGAGCAGTTCTTC.

The rearrangement joins TRBV28 to TRBJ1-2; 7 bases line up with TRBD1. V was pared by 8 bases and J by 5 bases, with 8 bases of the junction left unmatched. There are 13 residues in the CDR3. The germline V gene encodes CDR1 MDHEN and CDR2 SYDVKM. The CDR3 nucleotides read TGTGCCAGCCAGGGGACAGTAGCTTATGGCTACACCTTC. This sequence encodes CASQGTVAYGYTF.

The J gene is TRBJ2-5, the V gene TRBV9; 8 nucleotides agree with TRBD2. V lost 4 bases to trimming and J lost 1 base; unmatched junction nucleotides: 6. CDR1 and CDR2 (germline): SGDLS, YYNGEE. This CDR3 spans 15 amino acids. The CDR3 DNA follows: TGTGCCAGCAGCCCTCGGACTAGCAGCCAAGAGACCCAGTACTTC. It encodes CASSPRTSSQETQYF.

The chain employs TRBV5-6 and TRBJ2-6; TRBD1 aligns across 7 bases. Trimming cost V 2 bases and J 4 bases; bases outside gene matches: 12. Germline lookup yields CDR1 SGHDT and CDR2 YYEEEE. The CDR3 sequence is 18 residues long. In nucleotides, the CDR3 is TGTGCCAGCAGCTTCCTCTTGACTACAGGGGTAGGGGCCAACGTCCTGACTTTC. The encoded protein is CASSFLLTTGVGANVLTF.

This clone showed up just once. The V gene is TRBV6-1, the J gene TRBJ2-7, with D possibly matching TRBD2 (6 bases). Germline CDR1 and CDR2: MNHNS and SASEGT. The V end lost 2 bases, the J end lost 0 bases, and 11 bases lay between the germline ends. CDR3 length: 15 amino acids. Here the CDR3 reads CASSELGTLSYEQYF. In DNA, the CDR3 is TGTGCCAGCAGTGAATTGGGGACTCTCTCCTACGAGCAGTACTTC.